Presented here are 16 T cell receptor beta chains from one specimen sequenced in a study of OX40 agonist ivuxolimab in advanced cancers. Method: immunoSEQ multiplex PCR; TCRdb's copy keeps in-frame clones and lacks some. The sample lists some 60,000 clones; about 89% were seen once. The sequenced sample was CD4+ or CD8+ T cells sorted from blood, obtained in a trial of the OX40 agonist ivuxolimab. These receptors originate from an adult with an advanced solid tumor such as melanoma, head and neck, liver or kidney cancer.

V gene TRBV9 combines with J gene TRBJ1-4, with no clear D. V lost 4 bases and J 5 bases, leaving 12 bases between the germline ends. The CDR3 runs 14 residues. Germline V gives CDR1 SGDLS, CDR2 YYNGEE. Here the CDR3 reads CASSPQVGNEKLFF. The CDR3 bases are TGTGCCAGCAGCCCCCAGGTCGGGAATGAAAAACTGTTTTTT.

The chain has TRBV4-1 and TRBJ1-2; TRBD1 matches 7 bases. Trimming took 2 bases from V and 0 from J; bases not matched to a gene: 3. CDR3 length: 15 residues. From germline, CDR1 is MGHRA and CDR2 YSYEKL. CDR3 DNA sequence: TGCGCCAGCAGCCAAACACAGGGGTCTAACTATGGCTACACCTTC. Amino acid sequence: CASSQTQGSNYGYTF.

V usage is TRBV18 and J usage is TRBJ2-5; D call uncertain. The CDR3 loop spans 15 amino acids. The V end lost 1 base, the J end lost 5 bases, and 14 bases lay between the germline ends. Germline V gene data show CDR1 as KGHSH and CDR2 as LQKENI. The CDR3, as DNA: TGTGCCAGCTCACCACGGGGTGTTCTAGAGGAGACCCAGTACTTC. Amino acids: CASSPRGVLEETQYF.

The CDR3 reads CASSLWTRETQYF. For the CDR3, the DNA is TGTGCCAGCAGCTTATGGACCCGGGAGACCCAGTACTTC. The rearrangement joins TRBV7-9 to TRBJ2-5; D remains unclear. V was shortened by 2 bases and J by 5 bases, with 9 bases between the two germline ends. Germline lookup yields CDR1 SEHNR and CDR2 FQNEAQ (reference sequence). This CDR3 has 13 residues.

The gene calls are TRBV11-3 and TRBJ2-1, with TRBD2 as a possible D gene (6 bases). With 8 bases removed from V and 5 bases from J, the gap between germline ends came to 16 bases. This CDR3 comprises 14 residues. Germline CDR1 and CDR2: SGHNT and YENEEA. The DNA of the CDR3 is TGTGCCAGCTCAACACGGGGGACGGACAATGAGCAGTTCTTC. Amino acids: CASSTRGTDNEQFF.

This chain links TRBV29-1 with TRBJ2-1; 11 nucleotides align to TRBD2. V lost 8 bases and J lost 8; bases outside the gene matches: 11. There are 14 residues in the CDR3. Germline CDR1 SQVTM, CDR2 ANQGSEA. This CDR3 reads CSLRLAGGPYEQFF. The CDR3 nucleotides read TGCAGCCTAAGGTTAGCGGGAGGGCCGTATGAGCAGTTCTTC.

The chain combines TRBV5-1 with TRBJ2-1; 7 positions agree with TRBD1. Losses at the gene ends were 7 bases for V and 7 bases for J; bases not matched to a gene: 11. CDR3 size: 14 residues. Germline V gene lookup returns CDR1 SGHRS and CDR2 YFSETQ. The CDR3 loop is CASSWGTALNEQFF. The CDR3 region has the DNA TGCGCCAGCTCTTGGGGGACAGCCTTGAATGAGCAGTTCTTC.

This clone is a singleton in its sample. CDR3 region: CASSFRILSGANVLTF. Here the CDR3 DNA reads TGTGCCAGCAGTTTTCGGATTCTCTCTGGGGCCAACGTCCTGACTTTC. The rearrangement joins TRBV28 to TRBJ2-6; no clear D. Trimming pared 3 bases from V and 0 bases from J, leaving 9 bases between. This CDR3 spans 16 amino acids. Germline V lookup: CDR1 MDHEN, CDR2 SYDVKM.

The chain is built from TRBV28 and TRBJ2-7; 9 bases are shared with TRBD1. This CDR3 has 14 residues. CDR1 is MDHEN, CDR2 SYDVKM, per germline. After removal of 6 bases from V and 6 bases from J, the junction contained 9 bases not matched to a gene. The CDR3 DNA is TGTGCCAGCAGCGAGAGGGACAGGGAAGGCGAGCAGTACTTC. It yields the protein CASSERDREGEQYF.

This clone was seen only a few times. The gene calls are TRBV6-6 and TRBJ1-3, with TRBD1 identical over 10 bases. V lost 11 bases to trimming and J lost 3 bases; unmatched junction nucleotides: 7. Germline values: CDR1 MNHNY, CDR2 SVGAGI (reference sequence). The length of the CDR3 is 14 residues. The CDR3 loop reads CACSGTGVGNTIYF. For the CDR3, the DNA is TGTGCCTGCTCCGGGACAGGGGTTGGAAACACCATATATTTT.

This chain joins TRBV7-9 and TRBJ1-5; 10 bases map to TRBD1. This CDR3 is built from 15 residues. V was pared by 3 bases and J by 9 bases, with 8 bases of the junction left unmatched. CDR1 is SEHNR, CDR2 FQNEAQ, per germline (reference sequence). The CDR3 DNA is TGTGCCAGCAGCTTCGGGACAGGGGTCGCCGGGCCCCAGCATTTT. This sequence encodes CASSFGTGVAGPQHF.

The chain uses TRBV30 and TRBJ2-1; perhaps D is TRBD1 or TRBD2 (5 bases each). The CDR3 extends over 12 amino acids. Germline CDR1 GTSNPN, CDR2 SVGIG (reference sequence). The CDR3 reads CVGASTYNEQFF. Written as DNA, the CDR3 is TGTGTAGGGGCTAGCACATACAATGAGCAGTTCTTC.

The chain has TRBV7-3 and TRBJ2-1, with TRBD2 matching 7 bases. The ends lost 5 bases at V and 5 bases at J; junction bases unmatched: 9. CDR3 length: 15 amino acids. Germline V gives CDR1 SGHTA, CDR2 FQGTGA. This CDR3 is CASSQPAGINNEQFF. Written as DNA, the CDR3 is TGTGCCAGCAGCCAGCCAGCGGGAATCAACAATGAGCAGTTCTTC.

The chain employs TRBV28 and TRBJ1-4; D is unclear. Germline values: CDR1 MDHEN, CDR2 SYDVKM. The V and J ends lost 4 bases and 8 bases respectively, with 5 bases between them. CDR3 length: 11 amino acids. In DNA form, the CDR3 reads TGTGCCAGCAGTTCAAGGGAAAAACTGTTTTTT. This gives the protein CASSSREKLFF.

The V gene is TRBV28, the J gene TRBJ2-1; D is unclear. This CDR3 contains 12 residues. Looked up from germline, CDR1 is MDHEN and CDR2 is SYDVKM. The V end lost 5 bases, the J end lost 16 bases, and 18 bases lay between the germline ends. The CDR3 bases are TGTGCCAGCAGTAAATTACTATTTCCCCTATTCTTC. Translating gives CASSKLLFPLFF.

The chain has TRBV7-2 and TRBJ2-5; TRBD2 matches 7 bases. The V segment lost 5 bases and the J segment 5 bases; nucleotides outside the gene matches: 14. The CDR3 spans 16 residues. In germline, CDR1 is SGHTA, CDR2 FQGNSA. The DNA for the CDR3 is TGTGCCAGCAGCCATCCCCCGGGCGGGAGTCGGGAGACCCAGTACTTC. This codes for CASSHPPGGSRETQYF. Complete variable domain (other parts from reference TRBV7-2 and TRBJ2-5): GAGVSQSPSNKVTEKGKDVELRCDPISGHTALYWYRQSLGQGLEFLIYFQGNSAPDKSGLPSDRFSAERTGGSVSTLTIQRTQQEDSAVYLCASSHPPGGSRETQYFGPGTRLLVL.